What follows describes a single TCR beta chain. What it binds is not known. The data belong to a study of T cell repertoires in cytomegalovirus infection. Turning to the study itself: Both recently identified HLA-C-restricted and well-studied HLA-B-restricted CMV epitopes were used in the study.

One entry per CDR3 protein results from TCRdb running MiXCR on the reads. The sample carries hundreds of thousands of distinct CDR3 sequences, 33% recorded once. Germline values: CDR1 MGHRA, CDR2 YSYEKL. V dropped 0 bases and J dropped 0 bases, with 20 bases sitting between them. This CDR3 is 19 amino acids long. Findings of the study overall: The ex vivo response was dominated by HLA-C-restricted CMV-specific TCR beta clonotypes. Cumulative public TCR beta family frequency identified CMV carriers with the relevant HLA.

The TCR sequence derives from a human donor in good health (CMV status not recorded). Some clones in this sample may be carry-over from other donors' samples. Sequencing was performed on cultured PBMCs, taken from culture after CMV antigen stimulation. This rearrangement joins TRBV4-1 to TRBJ1-1; D uncertain. The CDR3 bases are TGCGCCAGCAGCCAAGATTCCCGGGGAATCTTGGGCCTGAACACTGAAGCTTTCTTT. This translates into CASSQDSRGILGLNTEAFF.